The 24 T cell receptor beta chains below come from one sample, sequenced in a study of cytomegalovirus exposure and HLA in healthy donors. In the PCR, 60 Vbeta and 13 Jbeta primers were used. Produced via immunoSEQ multiplex PCR; TCRdb's table is partial and in-frame only. This sample has under 200,000 clones, with around 83% found just once. The sample was PBMCs. The origin of the receptors is a man aged 25 to 40 in good health and CMV-seropositive.

The chain carries TRBV7-9 and TRBJ1-1; 9 bases are shared with TRBD1. Trimming at V came to 6 bases and at J to 3 bases, leaving 8 bases not matched to a gene. There are 15 residues in the CDR3. The germline gives CDR1 SEHNR, CDR2 FQNEAQ (reference sequence). The CDR3 here is CASRNGQGMDTEAFF. The CDR3 bases are TGTGCCAGCAGGAACGGACAGGGGATGGACACTGAAGCTTTCTTT.

The V and J genes are TRBV7-2 and TRBJ2-3; TRBD2 aligns across 7 bases. The CDR3 loop spans 16 amino acids. Germline V gives CDR1 SGHTA, CDR2 FQGNSA. V gave up 0 bases and J gave up 2 bases; unmatched junction bases: 5. CDR3 in amino acids: CASSLAQSGTTDTQYF. In DNA form, the CDR3 reads TGTGCCAGCAGCTTAGCGCAAAGCGGGACCACAGATACGCAGTATTTT. The variable domain in full, with the rest retrieved from reference TRBV7-2 and TRBJ2-3, is GAGVSQSPSNKVTEKGKDVELRCDPISGHTALYWYRQSLGQGLEFLIYFQGNSAPDKSGLPSDRFSAERTGGSVSTLTIQRTQQEDSAVYLCASSLAQSGTTDTQYFGPGTRLTVL.

This chain links TRBV7-3 with TRBJ2-1, with D maybe TRBD1 (6 bases). Trimming took 5 bases from V and 6 from J, leaving 11 bases between them. The CDR3 sequence is 13 residues long. Germline lookup yields CDR1 SGHTA and CDR2 FQGTGA. CDR3 nucleotide sequence: TGTGCCAGCAGCCTCCGACAGGCCAATGAGCAGTTCTTC. It specifies CASSLRQANEQFF. Supplemented by reference TRBV7-3 and TRBJ2-1, the full variable domain reads GAGVSQTPSNKVTEKGKYVELRCDPISGHTALYWYRQSLGQGPEFLIYFQGTGAADDSGLPNDRFFAVRPEGSVSTLKIQRTERGDSAVYLCASSLRQANEQFFGPGTRLTVL.

The CDR3 protein is CASSTLPGSHNTEAFF. The CDR3 coding sequence is TGTGCCAGTAGTACATTACCGGGATCTCACAACACTGAAGCTTTCTTT. The V gene is TRBV19, the J gene TRBJ1-1; the D is unclear. The length of the CDR3 is 16 residues. CDR1 LNHDA and CDR2 SQIVND come from the germline V gene (reference sequence). The germline V and J ends were trimmed by 4 bases and 2 bases, with 17 bases remaining between them.

This chain joins TRBV11-3 and TRBJ2-1; 7 bases align to TRBD1. V gave up 4 bases and J gave up 10 bases; unmatched junction bases: 10. Germline V lookup: CDR1 SGHNT, CDR2 YENEEA. The CDR3 covers 14 residues. CDR3 nucleotide sequence: TGTGCCAGCAGCTCTCAGATAGGGACAGCCGAGCAGTTCTTC. Its protein product is CASSSQIGTAEQFF.

The chain is built from TRBV29-1 and TRBJ2-5; D may be TRBD1 (5 bases). The ends were cut back, 7 bases at V and 4 bases at J, with 16 bases in the middle. The CDR3 has 13 amino acids. In germline, CDR1 is SQVTM, CDR2 ANQGSEA. The CDR3 DNA reads TGCAGCGGGACCAAGACAGTGGGAGAGACCCAGTACTTC. The encoded protein is CSGTKTVGETQYF.

A word on this clone: This sample includes further DNA sequences coding for the same CDR3. The J gene is TRBJ2-5, the V gene TRBV18; 8 nucleotides match TRBD1. Germline CDR1 reads KGHSH; CDR2 reads LQKENI. The CDR3 has 14 residues. The ends lost 3 bases at V and 2 bases at J; junction bases unmatched: 2. CDR3 in DNA: TGTGCCAGCTCACCCCGACAGGGGCAAGAGACCCAGTACTTC. It encodes CASSPRQGQETQYF.

This rearrangement joins TRBV7-2 to TRBJ1-1, with TRBD1 identical over 7 bases. J lost 4 bases, V lost 2 bases, and 16 bases had no gene match. Looked up from germline, CDR1 is SGHTA and CDR2 is FQGNSA. This CDR3 is 18 amino acids long. The CDR3 bases are TGTGCCAGCAGCTTAAGGGTGTCGGCAGAACAGGGGTCCACTGAAGCTTTCTTT. It yields the protein CASSLRVSAEQGSTEAFF.

The chain employs TRBV30 and TRBJ1-1, with 9 bases lining up with TRBD1. Per germline, CDR1 GTSNPN and CDR2 SVGIG (reference sequence). Losses at the gene ends were 3 bases for V and 0 bases for J; bases not matched to a gene: 5. This CDR3 has 15 residues. DNA for the CDR3: TGTGCCTGGAGGGACAGGGGCGTCATGAACACTGAAGCTTTCTTT. Translation: CAWRDRGVMNTEAFF.

This chain uses TRBV9 with TRBJ2-7; D is possibly TRBD1 (6 bases). V was shortened by 0 bases and J by 4 bases, with 11 bases between the two germline ends. The CDR3 length is 14 residues. Germline V gene data show CDR1 as SGDLS and CDR2 as YYNGEE. The CDR3 DNA sequence: TGTGCCAGCAGCGTAGCAGGGGCCGGGTACGAGCAGTACTTC. Translated, it gives CASSVAGAGYEQYF.

This clone has more than one count but fewer than ten. The chain is built from TRBV5-6 and TRBJ2-2; TRBD1 is a possible D gene (6 bases). Trimming stripped 1 base from V and 5 bases from J, with 6 bases between. This CDR3 is built from 13 residues. CDR1 SGHDT and CDR2 YYEEEE come from the germline V gene. The CDR3 nucleotides are TGTGCCAGCAGCTTGACAGGGACCGGGGAGCTGTTTTTT. It encodes CASSLTGTGELFF. The entire variable domain, with the rest obtained from reference TRBV5-6 and TRBJ2-2, is as follows: DAGVTQSPTHLIKTRGQQVTLRCSPKSGHDTVSWYQQALGQGPQFIFQYYEEEERQRGNFPDRFSGHQFPNYSSELNVNALLLGDSALYLCASSLTGTGELFFGEGSRLTVL.

The chain recombines TRBV7-9 with TRBJ2-2; 7 positions match TRBD1. CDR1 SEHNR and CDR2 FQNEAQ come from the germline V gene (reference sequence). This CDR3 is 15 amino acids long. V gave up 2 bases and J gave up 4 bases; unmatched junction bases: 4. This CDR3 reads CASSLTGATTGELFF. The DNA for the CDR3 is TGTGCCAGCAGCTTAACAGGGGCGACCACCGGGGAGCTGTTTTTT.

The rearrangement joins TRBV10-3 to TRBJ2-3; the match to TRBD1 covers 12 bases. V dropped 7 bases and J dropped 6; count of bases not matched to a gene: 8. The V gene's germline CDR1 is ENHRY and CDR2 SYGVKD. The CDR3 is 15 amino acids. The CDR3 protein is CAITGGTGGADTQYF. The DNA of the CDR3 is TGTGCCATCACCGGGGGGACAGGGGGCGCGGATACGCAGTATTTT.

J is TRBJ1-1 and V is TRBV7-9; D gene ambiguous. This CDR3 is built from 13 residues. The germline gives CDR1 SEHNR, CDR2 FQNEAQ (reference sequence). V dropped 7 bases and J dropped 3 bases, with 12 bases sitting between them. The DNA of the CDR3 is TGTGCCAGCAAAAACACGAGGGACACTGAAGCTTTCTTT. It translates to CASKNTRDTEAFF.

This chain joins TRBV18 and TRBJ2-4; perhaps TRBD2 as D (7 bases). The germline V gene encodes CDR1 KGHSH and CDR2 LQKENI. CDR3 length: 18 residues. Trimming left V 2 bases short and J 0 bases short, with 17 bases between. The CDR3 is CASSPRGGLPVAKNIQYF. Written as DNA, the CDR3 is TGTGCCAGCTCACCAAGGGGGGGGCTTCCCGTAGCCAAAAACATTCAGTACTTC.

The chain employs TRBV27 and TRBJ2-1, with D tentatively TRBD2 (6 bases). V was clipped by 6 bases and J by 2 bases, with 14 bases between them. This CDR3 comprises 15 residues. Germline CDR1 and CDR2: MNHEY and SMNVEV (reference sequence). This CDR3 reads CASSPGTQAYNEQFF. The CDR3 DNA sequence: TGTGCCAGCAGCCCGGGGACTCAGGCCTACAATGAGCAGTTCTTC.

The chain combines TRBV7-9 with TRBJ2-1; 13 bases agree with TRBD2. J gave up 3 bases and V 2 bases, and 1 base lay outside the gene matches. The CDR3 totals 16 residues. The germline V gene has CDR1 SEHNR and CDR2 FQNEAQ (reference sequence). In DNA form, the CDR3 reads TGTGCCAGCAGCTTAAGGACTAGCGGGGGCTACAATGAGCAGTTCTTC. It yields the protein CASSLRTSGGYNEQFF. The whole variable domain, filled in from reference TRBV7-9 and TRBJ2-1, reads DTGVSQNPRHKITKRGQNVTFRCDPISEHNRLYWYRQTLGQGPEFLTYFQNEAQLEKSRLLSDRFSAERPKGSFSTLEIQRTEQGDSAMYLCASSLRTSGGYNEQFFGPGTRLTVL.

The rearrangement joins TRBV5-4 to TRBJ2-7, with 8 bases fitting TRBD2. V gave up 0 bases and J gave up 0 bases; unmatched junction bases: 2. The CDR3 loop spans 15 amino acids. Germline CDR1 is SGHNT and CDR2 is YYREEE (reference sequence). As DNA, the CDR3 is TGTGCCAGCAGCTTGGTACGGGGGGGCTCCTACGAGCAGTACTTC. Translating it yields CASSLVRGGSYEQYF.

V usage is TRBV2 and J usage is TRBJ2-7; the match to TRBD1 covers 7 bases. CDR3 size: 12 residues. Unmatched junction bases numbered 2, after V lost 4 bases and J lost 5 bases. Germline V gene data show CDR1 as SNHLY and CDR2 as FYNNEI. Here the CDR3 DNA reads TGTGCCAGCAGTGCCACAGGGGACGAGCAGTACGTC. This gives the protein CASSATGDEQYV.

The rearrangement joins TRBV15 to TRBJ2-5; 8 bases agree with TRBD1. Germline-derived CDR1 and CDR2 are LNHNV and YYDKDF (reference sequence). This CDR3 has 15 residues. The V segment lost 4 bases and the J segment 4 bases; nucleotides outside the gene matches: 8. CDR3 sequence: CATSTGQGIGETQYF. CDR3 coding DNA: TGTGCCACCAGCACTGGACAGGGTATCGGAGAGACCCAGTACTTC. The full variable domain, in which reference TRBV15 and TRBJ2-5 provide the parts outside the CDR3, is DAMVIQNPRYQVTQFGKPVTLSCSQTLNHNVMYWYQQKSSQAPKLLFHYYDKDFNNEADTPDNFQSRRPNTSFCFLDIRSPGLGDTAMYLCATSTGQGIGETQYFGPGTRLLVL.

This clone was seen more than once but under ten times. The chain is built from TRBV6-1 and TRBJ2-7, with D possibly TRBD2 on 5 matching bases. Between the trimmed V and J ends, which lost 10 bases and 3 bases, there was a span of 16 bases. The CDR3 loop spans 13 amino acids. Looked up from germline, CDR1 is MNHNS and CDR2 is SASEGT. CDR3 loop: CATGLSSYYEQYF. Here the CDR3 DNA reads TGTGCCACTGGGCTGTCTAGCTACTACGAGCAGTACTTC.

The genes are TRBV4-1 and TRBJ2-7, with a possible D match to TRBD1 (5 bases). Germline V gives CDR1 MGHRA, CDR2 YSYEKL. The ends were cut back, 2 bases at V and 2 bases at J, with 19 bases in the middle. The CDR3 spans 17 residues. CDR3 DNA sequence: TGCGCCAGCAGCCAAAAGTACCCCTCTTCGACAGCCTACGAGCAGTACTTC. This codes for CASSQKYPSSTAYEQYF.

With respect to this clone: The sample carries other DNA sequences with the same CDR3. This chain joins TRBV7-9 and TRBJ2-7; the D gene is possibly TRBD2 (6 bases). This CDR3 is built from 12 residues. The ends were cut back, 5 bases at V and 4 bases at J, with 9 bases in the middle. Per germline, CDR1 SEHNR and CDR2 FQNEAQ (reference sequence). CDR3 bases: TGTGCCAGCAGCCCACGGGGGTACGAGCAGTACTTC. This gives the protein CASSPRGYEQYF.

V usage is TRBV11-2 and J usage is TRBJ1-4; no definite D call. There are 14 residues in the CDR3. V shed 5 bases and J shed 0 bases, with 7 bases lying between them. Germline CDR1 reads SGHAT; CDR2 reads FQNNGV. CDR3 protein: CASSPSSTNEKLFF. For the CDR3, the DNA is TGTGCCAGCAGCCCTTCTTCAACTAATGAAAAACTGTTTTTT.